The present T cell receptor beta chain was sequenced within a study of OX40 agonist ivuxolimab in advanced cancers. Data came from immunoSEQ multiplex PCR; TCRdb stores just in-frame clones and leaves some out. The sample shows roughly 93,000 clones, under 85% of them seen only once. Germline V gene lookup returns CDR1 SNHLY and CDR2 FYNNEI. The length of the CDR3 is 15 residues. The V and J ends lost 4 bases and 1 base respectively, with 12 bases between them. The chain uses TRBV2 and TRBJ2-3, with D tentatively TRBD2 (7 bases). The starting material was CD4+ or CD8+ T cells sorted from blood, obtained in a trial of the OX40 agonist ivuxolimab. The TCR originated in an adult with an advanced solid tumor such as melanoma, head and neck, liver or kidney cancer. CDR3 nucleotides: TGTGCCAGCAGTGCTGGGGGGGCGGGCACAGATACGCAGTATTTT. Residues: CASSAGGAGTDTQYF.